Below are 12 T cell receptor beta chains sequenced from a single sample in a study of blood T cell repertoires in COVID-19. Only in-frame clones appear in the TCRdb table, and some are missing; sequencing was by immunoSEQ multiplex PCR. The sample yields 210,000 or so clones, roughly nine tenths seen once. The sequenced sample was PBMCs or T cells enriched from blood (not recorded which). The receptors here all came from a woman aged 45-60 years in a cohort exposed to, infected with or recovered from COVID-19 (not recorded which).

This clone was detected only once. The V call is TRBV4-3, the J call TRBJ2-1; a possible D gene is TRBD1 (6 bases). The V and J ends lost 0 bases and 3 bases respectively, with 15 bases between them. The germline CDR1 and CDR2 sequences are LGHNA and YSLEER. This CDR3 is 17 amino acids long. CDR3 sequence (DNA): TGCGCCAGCAGCCAAGAGGTATCAGGGGCCTACTACAATGAGCAGTTCTTC. It encodes CASSQEVSGAYYNEQFF.

This clone was seen just once. The CDR3, as DNA: TGTGCCAGCAGCGACCTACCGGGACAGGCGACCTACGAGCAGTACTTC. Protein: CASSDLPGQATYEQYF. V gene TRBV5-6 combines with J gene TRBJ2-7; 8 nucleotides align to TRBD1. Germline-derived CDR1 and CDR2 are SGHDT and YYEEEE. The CDR3 spans 16 residues. Germline trimming cut 4 bases from V and 2 bases from J; bases unmatched to any gene: 11.

In DNA form, the CDR3 reads TGTGCCAGCAGCCGAAGCGGGGACCTTACGCAGTATTTT. This sequence encodes CASSRSGDLTQYF. This sequence joins TRBV7-3 and TRBJ2-3; TRBD2 aligns across 7 bases. J gave up 8 bases and V 5 bases, and 7 bases lay outside the gene matches. Germline assignment: CDR1 SGHTA and CDR2 FQGTGA. This CDR3 comprises 13 residues.

The rearrangement uses TRBV5-6 and TRBJ2-5, with 7 bases fitting TRBD2. The CDR3 sequence is 13 residues long. V lost 5 bases to trimming and J lost 5 bases; unmatched junction nucleotides: 6. CDR1 and CDR2 from the germline V gene are SGHDT and YYEEEE. In DNA form, the CDR3 reads TGTGCCAGCAGTCTCCAACTAGCGGAGACCCAGTACTTC. Translation gives CASSLQLAETQYF.

The chain is built from TRBV7-2 and TRBJ1-1; perhaps TRBD1 as D (5 bases). Trimming removed 4 bases from V and 2 bases from J, with 17 bases in between. CDR1 is SGHTA, CDR2 FQGNSA, per germline. The CDR3 loop spans 16 amino acids. The CDR3 here is CASSSPGGGINTEAFF. In nucleotides, the CDR3 is TGTGCCAGCAGCTCCCCTGGGGGGGGGATAAACACTGAAGCTTTCTTT.

This clone was picked up one time. The J gene is TRBJ2-5, the V gene TRBV20-1, with a weak D call TRBD2 (6 bases). The CDR3 is 18 amino acids. V was pared by 3 bases and J by 2 bases, with 25 bases between. Germline CDR1 DFQATT, CDR2 SNEGSKA (reference sequence). CDR3 amino acids: CSASSSIGSQQVQETQYF. The DNA of the CDR3 is TGCAGTGCTAGTTCTTCCATCGGGAGCCAACAAGTGCAAGAGACCCAGTACTTC.

This clone was counted a single time. V and J are TRBV28 and TRBJ2-1; 9 positions match TRBD2. The ends lost 7 bases at V and 9 bases at J; junction bases unmatched: 7. Germline CDR1 and CDR2: MDHEN and SYDVKM. CDR3 length: 13 residues. The CDR3 loop reads CASMVAGVREQFF. The CDR3 DNA reads TGTGCCAGCATGGTAGCGGGGGTACGTGAGCAGTTCTTC.

The chain is built from TRBV27 and TRBJ1-5; 9 bases map to TRBD1. The V segment lost 5 bases and the J segment 2 bases; nucleotides outside the gene matches: 4. The CDR3 consists of 15 residues. Germline-derived CDR1 and CDR2 are MNHEY and SMNVEV (reference sequence). CDR3 nucleotides: TGTGCCAGCAGTCTTAGGACAGGGGGCAATCAGCCCCAGCATTTT. Residues: CASSLRTGGNQPQHF.

The chain recombines TRBV30 with TRBJ1-4, with D possibly TRBD1 on 5 matching bases. V was clipped by 7 bases and J by 4 bases, with 16 bases between them. Germline CDR1 GTSNPN, CDR2 SVGIG (reference sequence). This CDR3 has 14 amino acids. Written as DNA, the CDR3 is TGTGCCTCCAAACGGCGGGGGAGTAATGAAAAACTGTTTTTT. The encoded protein is CASKRRGSNEKLFF.

The table lists this clone with a count of one. The chain couples TRBV9 to TRBJ1-3; tentative D call: TRBD1 (5 bases). V gave up 0 bases and J gave up 4 bases, with 8 bases separating them. The CDR3 runs to 14 residues. In germline, CDR1 is SGDLS, CDR2 YYNGEE. CDR3 DNA: TGTGCCAGCAGCGTAGAAGGACAAGGAAACACCATATATTTT. It yields the protein CASSVEGQGNTIYF.

This chain links TRBV18 with TRBJ1-2; no clear D. Looked up from germline, CDR1 is KGHSH and CDR2 is LQKENI. Trimming took off 2 bases at V and 6 bases at J, with 13 bases between the two ends. The CDR3 has 14 residues. CDR3 sequence: CASSPTFSGDGYTF. The CDR3 coding sequence is TGTGCCAGCTCACCAACCTTTAGCGGGGATGGCTACACCTTC.

The chain recombines TRBV24-1 with TRBJ2-5; the match to TRBD2 covers 9 bases. The CDR3 contains 15 residues. Germline loops: CDR1 KGHDR, CDR2 SFDVKD. With 1 base clipped from V and 7 bases from J, the junction kept 6 bases outside the gene matches. CDR3 protein: CATSDLAGGYLTQYF. For the CDR3, the DNA is TGTGCCACCAGTGATTTAGCGGGGGGTTACTTGACCCAGTACTTC.